This T cell receptor (beta chain) was observed in a study of T cells after yellow fever vaccination. About the study: SMART-Seq v4 Ultra Low Input handled preparation of low-cell-number fractions.

On this clonotype itself: Its antigen is unknown.

The CDR3 consists of 15 residues. CDR1 SQVTM and CDR2 ANQGSEA come from the germline V gene. V lost 2 bases to trimming and J lost 4 bases, with 17 bases between them. Study results and limitations: Post-booster samples contained most primary-vaccination clones (approximately 96% CD4, 70% to 90% CD8). Contamination of FACS-sorted repertoires by abundant clonotypes from the bulk population could occur.

TCRdb reanalysed the 5' RACE reads using MiXCR and keeps one entry per CDR3 protein. Found here are 550,000 or so distinct CDR3 sequences, 15% to 20% of them singletons; the top ten hold approximately 15%. This clonotype was obtained from a man aged 25-45 years who received the YFV17D yellow fever vaccine. The sample consisted of PBMCs, taken 15 days after the yellow fever booster vaccination. This rearrangement joins TRBV29-1 to TRBJ1-2, with TRBD1 as a possible D gene (6 bases). CDR3: CSVEWRGTYLYGYTF. DNA for the CDR3: TGCAGCGTTGAATGGAGGGGGACTTACCTCTATGGCTACACCTTC.